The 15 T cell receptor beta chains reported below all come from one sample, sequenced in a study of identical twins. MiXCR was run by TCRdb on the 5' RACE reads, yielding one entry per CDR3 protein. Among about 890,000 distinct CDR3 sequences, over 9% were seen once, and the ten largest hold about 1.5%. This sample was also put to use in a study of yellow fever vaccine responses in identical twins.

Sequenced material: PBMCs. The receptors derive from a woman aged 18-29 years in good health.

CDR3 protein: CSAETGQGENEQFF. The CDR3 coding sequence is TGCAGTGCTGAGACGGGACAGGGGGAGAATGAGCAGTTCTTC. The V gene is TRBV20-1, the J gene TRBJ2-1, with 11 bases that match TRBD1. Germline CDR1 and CDR2: DFQATT and SNEGSKA (reference sequence). The V segment lost 5 bases and the J segment 7 bases; nucleotides outside the gene matches: 7. The CDR3 spans 14 residues.

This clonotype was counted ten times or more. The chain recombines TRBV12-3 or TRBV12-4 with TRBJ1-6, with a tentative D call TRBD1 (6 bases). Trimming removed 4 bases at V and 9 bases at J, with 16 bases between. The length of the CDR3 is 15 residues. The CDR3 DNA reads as TGTGCCAGCAGTTCCAGACAGGCTGGGGGTTCACCCCTCCACTTT. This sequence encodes CASSSRQAGGSPLHF.

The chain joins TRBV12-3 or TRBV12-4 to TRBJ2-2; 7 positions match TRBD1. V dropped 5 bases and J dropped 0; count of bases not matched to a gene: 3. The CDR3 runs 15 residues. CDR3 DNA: TGTGCCAGCAGTCAGACAGGGCCGAACACCGGGGAGCTGTTTTTT. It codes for CASSQTGPNTGELFF.

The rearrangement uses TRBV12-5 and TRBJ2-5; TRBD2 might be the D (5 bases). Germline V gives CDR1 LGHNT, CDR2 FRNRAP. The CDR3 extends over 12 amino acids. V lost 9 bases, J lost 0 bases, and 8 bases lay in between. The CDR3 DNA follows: TGTGCTAGGGCGGGCAACCAAGAGACCCAGTACTTC. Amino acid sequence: CARAGNQETQYF.

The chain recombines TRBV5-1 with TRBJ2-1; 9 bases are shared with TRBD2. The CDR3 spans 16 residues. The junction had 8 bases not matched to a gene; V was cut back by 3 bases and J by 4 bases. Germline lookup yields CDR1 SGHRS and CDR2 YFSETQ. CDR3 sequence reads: CASSSAGTSSYNEQFF. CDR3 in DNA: TGCGCCAGCAGCTCGGCCGGGACTAGCTCTTACAATGAGCAGTTCTTC.

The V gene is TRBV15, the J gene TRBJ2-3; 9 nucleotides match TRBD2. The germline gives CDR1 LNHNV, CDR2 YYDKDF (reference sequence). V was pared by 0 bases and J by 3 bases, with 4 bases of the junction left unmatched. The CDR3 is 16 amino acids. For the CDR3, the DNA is TGTGCCACCAGCAGAGATGGTGCGGGAGGGACAGATACGCAGTATTTT. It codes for CATSRDGAGGTDTQYF. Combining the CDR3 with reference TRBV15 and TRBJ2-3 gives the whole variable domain DAMVIQNPRYQVTQFGKPVTLSCSQTLNHNVMYWYQQKSSQAPKLLFHYYDKDFNNEADTPDNFQSRRPNTSFCFLDIRSPGLGDTAMYLCATSRDGAGGTDTQYFGPGTRLTVL.

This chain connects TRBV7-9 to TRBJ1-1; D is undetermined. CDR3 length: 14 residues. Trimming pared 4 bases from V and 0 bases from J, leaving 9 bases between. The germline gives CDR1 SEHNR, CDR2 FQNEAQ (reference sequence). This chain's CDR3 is CASSSRILNTEAFF. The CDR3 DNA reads TGTGCCAGCAGCTCTAGAATACTGAACACTGAAGCTTTCTTT.

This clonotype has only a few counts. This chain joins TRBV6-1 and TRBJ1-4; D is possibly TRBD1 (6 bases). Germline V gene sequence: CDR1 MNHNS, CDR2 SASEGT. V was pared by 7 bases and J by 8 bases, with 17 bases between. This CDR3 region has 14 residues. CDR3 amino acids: CASTKRTAGEKLFF. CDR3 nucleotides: TGTGCCAGCACCAAAAGGACAGCAGGCGAAAAACTGTTTTTT.

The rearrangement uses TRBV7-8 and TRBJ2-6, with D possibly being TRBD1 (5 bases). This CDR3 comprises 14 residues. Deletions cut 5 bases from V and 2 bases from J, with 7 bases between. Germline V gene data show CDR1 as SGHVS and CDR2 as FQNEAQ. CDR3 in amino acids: CASSPRAGANVLTF. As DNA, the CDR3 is TGTGCCAGCAGCCCCAGGGCTGGGGCCAACGTCCTGACTTTC.

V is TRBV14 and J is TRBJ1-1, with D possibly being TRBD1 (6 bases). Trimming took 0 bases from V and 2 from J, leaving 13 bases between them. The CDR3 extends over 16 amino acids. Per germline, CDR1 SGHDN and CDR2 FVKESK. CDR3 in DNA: TGTGCCAGCAGCCAAGATCGGGGACAAATTAACACTGAAGCTTTCTTT. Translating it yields CASSQDRGQINTEAFF. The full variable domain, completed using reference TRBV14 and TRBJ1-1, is EAGVTQFPSHSVIEKGQTVTLRCDPISGHDNLYWYRRVMGKEIKFLLHFVKESKQDESGMPNNRFLAERTGGTYSTLKVQPAELEDSGVYFCASSQDRGQINTEAFFGQGTRLTVV.

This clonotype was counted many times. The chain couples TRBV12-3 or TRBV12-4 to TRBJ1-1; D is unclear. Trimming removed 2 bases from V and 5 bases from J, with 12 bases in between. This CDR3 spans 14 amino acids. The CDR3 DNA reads TGTGCCAGCAGTTTACGCGGGAACCCTACTGAAGCTTTCTTT. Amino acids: CASSLRGNPTEAFF.

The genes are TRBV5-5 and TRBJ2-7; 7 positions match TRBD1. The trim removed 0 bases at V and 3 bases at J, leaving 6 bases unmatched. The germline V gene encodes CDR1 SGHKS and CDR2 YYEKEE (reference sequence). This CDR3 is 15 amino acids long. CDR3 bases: TGTGCCAGCAGCTTGGTGGGCACAGGGGTCTACGAGCAGTACTTC. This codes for CASSLVGTGVYEQYF. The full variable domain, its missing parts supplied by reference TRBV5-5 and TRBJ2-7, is DAGVTQSPTHLIKTRGQQVTLRCSPISGHKSVSWYQQVLGQGPQFIFQYYEKEERGRGNFPDRFSARQFPNYSSELNVNALLLGDSALYLCASSLVGTGVYEQYFGPGTRLTVT.

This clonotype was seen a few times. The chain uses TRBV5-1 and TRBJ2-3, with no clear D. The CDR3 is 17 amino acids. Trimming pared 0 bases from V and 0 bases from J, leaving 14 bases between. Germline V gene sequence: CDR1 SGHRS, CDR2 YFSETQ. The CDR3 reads CASSLALLLTSTDTQYF. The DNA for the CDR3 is TGCGCCAGCAGCTTGGCCCTATTATTAACTAGCACAGATACGCAGTATTTT.

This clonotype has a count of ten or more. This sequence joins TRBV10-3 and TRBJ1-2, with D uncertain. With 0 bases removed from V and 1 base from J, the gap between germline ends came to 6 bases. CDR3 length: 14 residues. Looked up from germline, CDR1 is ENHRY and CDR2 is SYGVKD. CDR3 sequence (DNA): TGTGCCATCAGTGAGTCGGAAGTTAACTATGGCTACACCTTC. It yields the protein CAISESEVNYGYTF.

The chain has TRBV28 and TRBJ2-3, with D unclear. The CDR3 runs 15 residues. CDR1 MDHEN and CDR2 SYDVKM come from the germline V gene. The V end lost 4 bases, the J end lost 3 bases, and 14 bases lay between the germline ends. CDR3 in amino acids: CASSSPFRPTDTQYF. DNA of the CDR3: TGTGCCAGCAGTTCCCCGTTTCGTCCTACAGATACGCAGTATTTT.